This entry concerns a single TCR beta chain. Its antigen is undetermined. CD45RO-negative, CCR7-selected cells formed the naive CD8 fraction, which excluded terminally differentiated effector memory CD45RA+ cells. Donors comprised healthy HIV-negative adults lacking recent acute infections or vaccinations. This entry is derived from a study of shared clonotypes between healthy human individuals. Clones were sequenced by immunoSEQ multiplex PCR, and TCRdb holds only the in-frame ones, with some missing. The data show millions of clones, around 93% seen once. The length of the CDR3 is 17 residues. Germline CDR1 reads LNHDA; CDR2 reads SQIVND (reference sequence). With 3 bases removed from V and 3 bases from J, the gap between germline ends came to 21 bases. Findings of the study overall: Naive CD4 clonotypes were shared across several donors at 4.5% to 6.5%.

This sequence joins TRBV19 and TRBJ2-7, with D perhaps being TRBD1 or TRBD2 (5 bases each). The sequence came from a man aged 18 to 29 in good health. Some clones in this sample may be carry-over from other donors' samples. The specimen was naive CD8+ T cells from PBMCs. In nucleotides, the CDR3 is TGTGCCAGTAGTATCCCGGGGTGGGGGTTATTCTACTACGAGCAGTACTTC. The encoded protein is CASSIPGWGLFYYEQYF.